This paragraph reports one TCR beta chain. The data stem from a study of blood T cell repertoires in COVID-19. The wider study: PBMCs, B-cell-depleted T cells, or T cells were the source of the cDNA or gDNA that made up the material.

Sequenced by immunoSEQ multiplex PCR; TCRdb stores in-frame clones only, minus some. The repertoire holds around 300,000 clones, with 70% to 90% as singletons. This CDR3 has 13 residues. V dropped 11 bases and J dropped 3; count of bases not matched to a gene: 9. The V and J genes are TRBV12-3 or TRBV12-4 and TRBJ2-7; 8 bases line up with TRBD1. The TCR originated in a woman between 70 and 85 years old with acute or convalescent COVID-19. The sequenced material came from peripheral blood. Here the CDR3 DNA reads TGTGCCTCCAAACAGGGGGGATACTACGAGCAGTACTTC. Protein sequence: CASKQGGYYEQYF.